Sequencing of this TCR beta chain was carried out in a study of OX40 agonist ivuxolimab in advanced cancers. The overall study: Treatment received earlier with anti-PD-1, anti-PD-L1 or anti-CTLA-4 agents was allowed, and more than 30% had some.

It was autoimmune disease history or systemic immunosuppression that excluded patients. Sequenced by immunoSEQ multiplex PCR; TCRdb stores in-frame clones only, minus some. The sample holds over 95,000 clones, roughly 90% seen once. Notes on the study in general: CD4+ and CD8+ T cells in blood underwent clonal expansion by week 6 at 0.1 to 3.0 mg/kg. What antigens the expanded peripheral T cells recognized was never established.

The V gene lost 5 bases and the J gene lost 3 bases, with 8 bases spanning the gap. The CDR3 spans 13 residues. Germline assignment: CDR1 SGHTA and CDR2 FQGTGA. In regard to this clone: As yet, its antigen is unknown.

This TCR came from an adult with an advanced solid tumor such as melanoma, head and neck, liver or kidney cancer. The chain links TRBV7-3 to TRBJ2-1; D possibly corresponds to TRBD2 (6 bases). The material sequenced was CD4+ or CD8+ T cells sorted from blood, taken in a trial of the OX40 agonist ivuxolimab. For the CDR3, the DNA is TGTGCCAGCAGCCCGACTAGCTACAATGAGCAGTTCTTC. It is translated as CASSPTSYNEQFF.